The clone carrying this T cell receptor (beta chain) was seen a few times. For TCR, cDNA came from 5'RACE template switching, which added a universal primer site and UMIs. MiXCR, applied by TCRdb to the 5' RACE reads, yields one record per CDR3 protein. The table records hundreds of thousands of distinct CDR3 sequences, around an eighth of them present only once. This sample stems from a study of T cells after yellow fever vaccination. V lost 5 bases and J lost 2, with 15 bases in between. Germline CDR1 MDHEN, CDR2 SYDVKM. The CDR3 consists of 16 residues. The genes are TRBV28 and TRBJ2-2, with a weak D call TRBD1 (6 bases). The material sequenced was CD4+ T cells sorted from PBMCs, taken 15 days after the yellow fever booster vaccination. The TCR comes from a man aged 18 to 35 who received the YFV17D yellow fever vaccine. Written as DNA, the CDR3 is TGTGCCAGCAGTCCCCCACGACAGGTCAACACCGGGGAGCTGTTTTTT. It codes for CASSPPRQVNTGELFF.